This T cell receptor beta chain was obtained from a study of CD8 T cells in ankylosing spondylitis. Study-level points and caveats: Disease-linked clones had a CD8+ phenotype and relatively low frequency in peripheral blood. A TCR beta motif of 8 or 9 highly homologous variants appeared characteristic of ankylosing spondylitis blood. Some motif variants were previously reported in reactive arthritis synovial fluid and blood.

The CDR3 is 14 amino acids. V lost 10 bases and J 7 bases, leaving 22 bases between the germline ends. Per germline, CDR1 SGHTA and CDR2 FQGNSA. Turning to this clonotype: What it binds is unknown.

A single record per CDR3 protein comes from TCRdb applying MiXCR to the 5' RACE reads. The data contain a few hundred thousand distinct CDR3 sequences, about 6.7% of them singletons. Material for sequencing was blood, either unsorted or a sorted T cell fraction (not recorded which). This TCR came from a male donor with ankylosing spondylitis. The chain couples TRBV7-2 to TRBJ1-2, with D tentatively TRBD1 (6 bases). CDR3 protein: CATYSRGAISGYTF. CDR3 DNA sequence: TGTGCCACCTATTCCAGGGGAGCCATTTCTGGCTACACCTTC.